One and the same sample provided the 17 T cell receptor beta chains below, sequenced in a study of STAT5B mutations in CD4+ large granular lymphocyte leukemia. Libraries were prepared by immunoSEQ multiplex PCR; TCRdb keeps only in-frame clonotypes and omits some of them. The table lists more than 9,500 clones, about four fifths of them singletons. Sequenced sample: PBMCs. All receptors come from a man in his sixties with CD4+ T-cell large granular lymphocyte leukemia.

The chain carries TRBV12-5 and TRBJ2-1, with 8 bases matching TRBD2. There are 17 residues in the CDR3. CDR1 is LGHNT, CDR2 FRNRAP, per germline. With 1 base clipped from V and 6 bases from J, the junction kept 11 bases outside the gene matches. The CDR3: CASGLDIKRGGRNEQFF. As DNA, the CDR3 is TGTGCTAGTGGTTTGGACATCAAACGGGGGGGACGCAATGAGCAGTTCTTC.

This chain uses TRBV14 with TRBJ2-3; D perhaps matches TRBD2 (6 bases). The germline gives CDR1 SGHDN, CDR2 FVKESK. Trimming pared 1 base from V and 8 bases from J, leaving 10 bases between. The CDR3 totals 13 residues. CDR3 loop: CASSQASARTQYF. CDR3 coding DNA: TGTGCCAGCAGCCAAGCTAGCGCCCGTACGCAGTATTTT.

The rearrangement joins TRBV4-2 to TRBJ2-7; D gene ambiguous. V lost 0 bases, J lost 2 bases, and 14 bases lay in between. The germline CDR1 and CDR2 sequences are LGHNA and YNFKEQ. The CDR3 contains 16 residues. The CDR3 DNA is TGTGCCAGCAGCCAAGATTTGGACCTTCTAACCTACGAGCAGTACTTC. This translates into CASSQDLDLLTYEQYF.

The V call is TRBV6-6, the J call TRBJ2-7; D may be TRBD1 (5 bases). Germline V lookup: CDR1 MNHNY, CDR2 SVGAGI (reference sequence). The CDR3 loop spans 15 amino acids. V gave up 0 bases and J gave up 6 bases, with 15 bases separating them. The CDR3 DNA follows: TGTGCCAGCAGTTACTCGGGGCAACTGACTGGCGAGCAGTACTTC. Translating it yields CASSYSGQLTGEQYF.

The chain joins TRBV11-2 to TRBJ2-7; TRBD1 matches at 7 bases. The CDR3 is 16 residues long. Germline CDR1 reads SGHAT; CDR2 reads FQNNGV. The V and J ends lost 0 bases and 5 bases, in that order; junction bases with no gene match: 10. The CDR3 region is CASSLDPAGGFNEQYF. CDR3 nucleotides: TGTGCCAGCAGCTTAGATCCCGCAGGGGGATTCAACGAGCAGTACTTC.

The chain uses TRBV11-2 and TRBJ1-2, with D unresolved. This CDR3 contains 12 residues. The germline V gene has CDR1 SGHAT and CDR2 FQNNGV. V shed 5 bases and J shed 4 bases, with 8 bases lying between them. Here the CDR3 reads CASSPSGYGYTF. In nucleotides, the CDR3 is TGTGCCAGCAGCCCCTCGGGCTATGGCTACACCTTC. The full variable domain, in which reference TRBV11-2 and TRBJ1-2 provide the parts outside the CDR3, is EAGVAQSPRYKIIEKRQSVAFWCNPISGHATLYWYQQILGQGPKLLIQFQNNGVVDDSQLPKDRFSAERLKGVDSTLKIQPAKLEDSAVYLCASSPSGYGYTFGSGTRLTVV.

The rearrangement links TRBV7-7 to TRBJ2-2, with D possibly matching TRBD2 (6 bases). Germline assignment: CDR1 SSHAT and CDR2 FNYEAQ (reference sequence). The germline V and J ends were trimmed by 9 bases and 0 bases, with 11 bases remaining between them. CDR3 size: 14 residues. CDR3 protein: CASRDSTNTGELFF. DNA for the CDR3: TGTGCCAGTCGGGACTCGACGAACACCGGGGAGCTGTTTTTT.

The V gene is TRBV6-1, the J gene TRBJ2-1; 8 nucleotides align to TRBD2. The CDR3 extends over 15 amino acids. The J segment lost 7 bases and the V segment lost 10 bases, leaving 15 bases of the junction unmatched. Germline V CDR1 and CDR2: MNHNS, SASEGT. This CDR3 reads CATSKVAGSWNEQFF. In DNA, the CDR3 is TGTGCCACCTCCAAGGTAGCGGGATCTTGGAATGAGCAGTTCTTC.

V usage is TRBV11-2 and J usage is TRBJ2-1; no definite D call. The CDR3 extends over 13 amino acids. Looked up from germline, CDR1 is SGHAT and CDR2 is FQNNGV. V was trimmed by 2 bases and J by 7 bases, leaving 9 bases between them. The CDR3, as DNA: TGTGCCAGCAGCTTAACTCAACTGAATGAGCAGTTCTTC. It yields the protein CASSLTQLNEQFF.

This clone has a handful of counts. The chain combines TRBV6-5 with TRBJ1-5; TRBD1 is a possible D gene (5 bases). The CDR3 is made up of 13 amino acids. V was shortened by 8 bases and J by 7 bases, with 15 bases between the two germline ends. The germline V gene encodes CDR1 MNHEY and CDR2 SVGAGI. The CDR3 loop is CASANWGDQPQHF. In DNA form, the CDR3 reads TGTGCCAGCGCCAATTGGGGGGACCAGCCCCAGCATTTT.

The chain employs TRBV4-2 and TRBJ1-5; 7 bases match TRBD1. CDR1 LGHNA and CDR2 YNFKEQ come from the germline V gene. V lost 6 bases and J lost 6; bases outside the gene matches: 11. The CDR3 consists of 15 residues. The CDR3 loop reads CASSLLQGGGQPQHF. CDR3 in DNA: TGTGCCAGCAGTCTATTACAAGGGGGCGGTCAGCCCCAGCATTTT.

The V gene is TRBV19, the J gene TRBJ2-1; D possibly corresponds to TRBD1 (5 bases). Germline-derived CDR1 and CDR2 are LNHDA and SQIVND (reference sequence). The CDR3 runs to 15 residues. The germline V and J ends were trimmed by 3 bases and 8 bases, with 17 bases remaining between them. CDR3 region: CASSMGRINIDEQFF. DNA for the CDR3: TGTGCCAGTAGTATGGGGCGGATCAATATCGATGAGCAGTTCTTC. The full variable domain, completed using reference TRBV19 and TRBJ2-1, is DGGITQSPKYLFRKEGQNVTLSCEQNLNHDAMYWYRQDPGQGLRLIYYSQIVNDFQKGDIAEGYSVSREKKESFPLTVTSAQKNPTAFYLCASSMGRINIDEQFFGPGTRLTVL.

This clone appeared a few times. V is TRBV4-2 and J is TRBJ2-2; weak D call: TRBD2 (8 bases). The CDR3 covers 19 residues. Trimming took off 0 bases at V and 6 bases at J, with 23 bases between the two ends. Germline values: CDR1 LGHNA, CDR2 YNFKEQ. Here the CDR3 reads CASSQDLPGGGLAPGELFF. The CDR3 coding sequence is TGTGCCAGCAGCCAAGATCTCCCAGGGGGTGGACTAGCCCCCGGGGAGCTGTTTTTT.

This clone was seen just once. The CDR3 coding sequence is TGTGCCAGCAGCCCTCCGGGACTAGCTCGGGAGACCCAGTACTTC. Its translation: CASSPPGLARETQYF. The chain recombines TRBV28 with TRBJ2-5, with 9 bases matching TRBD2. The germline CDR1 and CDR2 sequences are MDHEN and SYDVKM. The CDR3 is 15 residues long. Unmatched junction bases numbered 10, after V lost 6 bases and J lost 5 bases.

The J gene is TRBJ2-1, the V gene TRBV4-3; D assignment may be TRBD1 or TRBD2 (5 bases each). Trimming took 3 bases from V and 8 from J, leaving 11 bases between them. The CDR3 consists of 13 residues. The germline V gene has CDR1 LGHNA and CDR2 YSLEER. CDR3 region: CASSQGPRYEQFF. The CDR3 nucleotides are TGCGCCAGCAGCCAGGGACCGAGGTATGAGCAGTTCTTC.

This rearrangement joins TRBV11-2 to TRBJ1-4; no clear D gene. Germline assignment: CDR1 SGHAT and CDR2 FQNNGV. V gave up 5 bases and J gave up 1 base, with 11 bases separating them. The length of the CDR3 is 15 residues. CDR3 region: CASSPMWVTNEKLFF. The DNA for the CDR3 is TGTGCCAGCAGCCCTATGTGGGTAACTAATGAAAAACTGTTTTTT.

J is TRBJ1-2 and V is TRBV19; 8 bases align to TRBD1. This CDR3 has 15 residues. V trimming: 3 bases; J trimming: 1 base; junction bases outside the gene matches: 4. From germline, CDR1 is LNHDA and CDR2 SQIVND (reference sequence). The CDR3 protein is CASSIGGQGNYGYTF. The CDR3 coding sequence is TGTGCCAGTAGTATCGGAGGACAGGGTAACTATGGCTACACCTTC.